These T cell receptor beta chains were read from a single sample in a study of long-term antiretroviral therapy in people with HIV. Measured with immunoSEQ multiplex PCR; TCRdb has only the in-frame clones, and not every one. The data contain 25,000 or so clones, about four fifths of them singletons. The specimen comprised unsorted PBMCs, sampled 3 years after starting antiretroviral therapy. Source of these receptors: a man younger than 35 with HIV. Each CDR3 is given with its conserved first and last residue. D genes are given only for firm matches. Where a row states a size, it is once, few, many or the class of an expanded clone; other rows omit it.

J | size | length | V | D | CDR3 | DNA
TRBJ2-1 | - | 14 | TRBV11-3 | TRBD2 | CASSSGLAYNEQFF | TGTGCCAGCAGCTCCGGACTAGCCTACAATGAGCAGTTCTTC
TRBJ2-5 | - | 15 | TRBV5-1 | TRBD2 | CASSYGLAGQETQYF | TGCGCCAGCAGCTATGGACTAGCGGGGCAAGAGACCCAGTACTTC
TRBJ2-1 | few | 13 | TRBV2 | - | CAGRAGLVNEQFF | TGTGCCGGCAGGGCGGGACTTGTAAATGAGCAGTTCTTC
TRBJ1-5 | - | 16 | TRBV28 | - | CASRTPKQGNNQPQHF | TGTGCCAGCAGGACTCCGAAGCAGGGGAACAATCAGCCCCAGCATTTT
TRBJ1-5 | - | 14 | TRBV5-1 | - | CASSTGPEGNAQHF | TGCGCCAGCAGCACGGGACCCGAAGGTAACGCCCAGCATTTT
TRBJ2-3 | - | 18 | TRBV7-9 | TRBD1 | CASSSPRTGQTSTDTQYF | TGTGCCAGCAGCTCTCCTAGGACAGGTCAAACTAGCACAGATACGCAGTATTTT
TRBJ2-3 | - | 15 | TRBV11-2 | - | CASSPLKGSTDTQYF | TGTGCCAGCAGTCCCCTGAAGGGGAGCACAGATACGCAGTATTTT
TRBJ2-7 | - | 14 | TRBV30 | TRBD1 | CAWRAKGTAYEQYF | TGTGCCTGGAGGGCCAAAGGGACAGCCTACGAGCAGTACTTC
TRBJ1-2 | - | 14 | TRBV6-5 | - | CASSYSGVSYGYTF | TGTGCCAGCAGTTACTCTGGGGTTTCCTATGGCTACACCTTC
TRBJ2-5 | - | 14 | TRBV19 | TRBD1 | CASGGTGAQETQYF | TGTGCCAGTGGGGGGACAGGGGCTCAAGAGACCCAGTACTTC
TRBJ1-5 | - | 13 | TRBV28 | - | CASWVYSNQPQHF | TGTGCCAGCTGGGTATATAGCAATCAGCCCCAGCATTTT
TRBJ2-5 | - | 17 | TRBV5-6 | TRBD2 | CASSVSLAGGGRETQYF | TGTGCCAGCAGCGTATCCCTAGCCGGGGGGGGCCGGGAGACCCAGTACTTC
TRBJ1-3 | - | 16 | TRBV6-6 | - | CASSTHISSSGNTIYF | TGTGCCAGCAGTACCCACATCTCCTCATCTGGAAACACCATATATTTT
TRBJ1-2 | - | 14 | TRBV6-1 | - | CATGRRSFGEGYTF | TGTGCCACCGGACGGAGGTCGTTCGGCGAGGGCTACACCTTC
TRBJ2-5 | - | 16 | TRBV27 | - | CASSSGLKGFGETQYF | TGTGCCAGCAGTTCCGGACTTAAGGGTTTTGGAGAGACCCAGTACTTC
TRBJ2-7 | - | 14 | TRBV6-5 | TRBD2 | CASTSGGARGEQYF | TGTGCCAGCACTTCGGGGGGGGCGCGGGGCGAGCAGTACTTC
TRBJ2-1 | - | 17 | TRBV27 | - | CASSLSVGSISYNEQFF | TGTGCCAGCAGTTTATCGGTCGGGAGCATCTCCTACAATGAGCAGTTCTTC